This entry concerns a single T cell receptor beta chain. The record originates from a study of T-cell reconstitution after alpha-beta-depleted transplantation in children. The CDR3 extends over 16 amino acids. In germline, CDR1 is SEHNR, CDR2 FQNEAQ (reference sequence). Losses at the gene ends were 3 bases for V and 5 bases for J; bases not matched to a gene: 12. Unique molecular identifiers featured in how the TCRbeta library was prepared. Via MiXCR, TCRdb re-called the PCR reads, giving one row per CDR3 protein. The sample lists about 610,000 distinct CDR3 sequences; roughly 10% were seen once. The TCR comes from a human donor who donated a stem cell graft to a child with acute myeloid leukemia. Material: PBMCs from the stem cell graft donor, obtained from the stem cell graft. The chain employs TRBV7-9 and TRBJ2-5; 7 bases fit TRBD2. This CDR3 reads CASSFITREGQETQYF. In DNA, the CDR3 is TGTGCCAGCAGCTTTATCACGAGGGAGGGCCAGGAGACCCAGTACTTC.